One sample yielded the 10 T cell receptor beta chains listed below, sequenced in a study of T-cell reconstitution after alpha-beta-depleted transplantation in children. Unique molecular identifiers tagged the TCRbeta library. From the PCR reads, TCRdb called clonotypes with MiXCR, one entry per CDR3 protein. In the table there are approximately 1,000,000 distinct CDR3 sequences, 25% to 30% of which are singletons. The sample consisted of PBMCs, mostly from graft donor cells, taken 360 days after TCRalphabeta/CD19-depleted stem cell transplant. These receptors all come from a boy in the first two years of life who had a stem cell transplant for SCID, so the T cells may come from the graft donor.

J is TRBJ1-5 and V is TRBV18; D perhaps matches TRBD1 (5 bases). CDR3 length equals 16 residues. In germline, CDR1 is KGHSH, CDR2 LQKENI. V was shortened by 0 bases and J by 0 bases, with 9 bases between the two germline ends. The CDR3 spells CASSPPGRNSNQPQHF. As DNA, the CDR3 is TGTGCCAGCTCACCACCGGGACGAAATAGCAATCAGCCCCAGCATTTT. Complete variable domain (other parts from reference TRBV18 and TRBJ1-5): NAGVMQNPRHLVRRRGQEARLRCSPMKGHSHVYWYRQLPEEGLKFMVYLQKENIIDESGMPKERFSAEFPKEGPSILRIQQVVRGDSAAYFCASSPPGRNSNQPQHFGDGTRLSIL.

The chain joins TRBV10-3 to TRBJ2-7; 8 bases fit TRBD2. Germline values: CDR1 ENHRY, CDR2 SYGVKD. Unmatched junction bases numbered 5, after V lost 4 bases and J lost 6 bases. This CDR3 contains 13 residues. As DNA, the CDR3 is TGTGCCATCAGTGGCCGGGGGGGACTCGAGCAGTACTTC. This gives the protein CAISGRGGLEQYF.

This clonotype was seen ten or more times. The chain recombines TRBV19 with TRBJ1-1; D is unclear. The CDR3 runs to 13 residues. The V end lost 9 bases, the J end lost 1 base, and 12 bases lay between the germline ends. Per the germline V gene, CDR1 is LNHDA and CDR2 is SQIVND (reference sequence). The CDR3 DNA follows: TGTGCCAGCCGAGCGGGCGGGAACACTGAAGCTTTCTTT. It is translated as CASRAGGNTEAFF.

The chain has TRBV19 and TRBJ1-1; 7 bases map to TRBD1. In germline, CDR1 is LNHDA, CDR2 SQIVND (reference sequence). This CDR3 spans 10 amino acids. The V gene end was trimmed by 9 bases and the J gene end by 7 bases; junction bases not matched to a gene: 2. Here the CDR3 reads CASRDSEAFF. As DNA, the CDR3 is TGTGCCAGCCGGGACAGTGAAGCTTTCTTT.

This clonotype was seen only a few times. CDR3 loop: CASSFRDGYEQYF. Here the CDR3 DNA reads TGTGCCAGCAGTTTCCGGGACGGCTACGAGCAGTACTTC. The chain recombines TRBV27 with TRBJ2-7, with D perhaps TRBD1 or TRBD2 (5 bases each). The CDR3 is 13 amino acids. Germline V gives CDR1 MNHEY, CDR2 SMNVEV (reference sequence). V was cut by 3 bases and J by 3 bases, with 9 bases left in between.

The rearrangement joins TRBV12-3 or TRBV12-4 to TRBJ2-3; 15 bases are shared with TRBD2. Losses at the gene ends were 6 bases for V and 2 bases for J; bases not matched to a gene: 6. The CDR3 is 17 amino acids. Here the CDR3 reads CASRGLAGGGSTDTQYF. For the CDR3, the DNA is TGTGCCAGCAGGGGACTAGCGGGGGGCGGCTCCACAGATACGCAGTATTTT.

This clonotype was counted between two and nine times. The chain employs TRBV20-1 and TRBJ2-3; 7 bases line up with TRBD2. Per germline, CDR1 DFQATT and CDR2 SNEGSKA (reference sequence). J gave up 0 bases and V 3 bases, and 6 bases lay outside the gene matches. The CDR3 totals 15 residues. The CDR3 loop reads CSASHLAASTDTQYF. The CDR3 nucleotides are TGCAGTGCTAGCCACCTAGCGGCTAGCACAGATACGCAGTATTTT.

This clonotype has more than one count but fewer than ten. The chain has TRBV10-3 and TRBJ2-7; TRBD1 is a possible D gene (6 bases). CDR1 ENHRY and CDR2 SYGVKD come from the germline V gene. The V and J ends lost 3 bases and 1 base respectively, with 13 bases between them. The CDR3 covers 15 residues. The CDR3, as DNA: TGTGCCATCAGTGAATGGCAGGGGTTATCCTACGAGCAGTACTTC. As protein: CAISEWQGLSYEQYF.

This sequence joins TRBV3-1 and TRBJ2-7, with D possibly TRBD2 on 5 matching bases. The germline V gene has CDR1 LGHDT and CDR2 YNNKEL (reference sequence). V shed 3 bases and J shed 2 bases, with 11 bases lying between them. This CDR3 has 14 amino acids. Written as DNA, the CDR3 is TGTGCCAGCAGCCAGTCTAGCTTGACCTACGAGCAGTACTTC. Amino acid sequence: CASSQSSLTYEQYF.

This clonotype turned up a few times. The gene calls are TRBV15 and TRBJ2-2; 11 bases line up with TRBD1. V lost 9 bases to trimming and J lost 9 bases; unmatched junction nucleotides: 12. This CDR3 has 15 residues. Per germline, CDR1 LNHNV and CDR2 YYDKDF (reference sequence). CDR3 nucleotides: TGTGCCACGAGACCCCGGGACAGGGGGATCCGGGAGCTGTTTTTT. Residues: CATRPRDRGIRELFF.